Below are 19 T cell receptor beta chains sequenced from a single sample in a study of T cells in Graves' hyperthyroidism and ophthalmopathy. The investigators amplified TCR beta CDR3 regions from RNA transcripts. TCR CDR3 regions were first amplified by RT-PCR with HTBI primers. TCRdb redid the calling of the multiplex PCR reads with MiXCR, one entry per CDR3 protein. The sample records approximately 430,000 distinct CDR3 sequences, 15% to 18% being singletons. The sequenced material came from blood. These receptors came from a woman between 18 and 30 years old with Graves' hyperthyroidism.

This clonotype was detected ten times or more. CDR3 in amino acids: CASSEETVYGEQFF. In DNA, the CDR3 is TGTGCCAGCAGTGAAGAGACTGTTTACGGTGAGCAGTTCTTC. V gene TRBV2 combines with J gene TRBJ2-1; no firm D call. This CDR3 contains 14 residues. The V end lost 1 base, the J end lost 9 bases, and 13 bases lay between the germline ends. Germline lookup yields CDR1 SNHLY and CDR2 FYNNEI.

Details on this clonotype: A much larger clone lies a single base off, so this may be a read error. This sequence joins TRBV9 and TRBJ2-7; a weak D match, TRBD2 (5 bases). The CDR3 length is 15 residues. Germline lookup yields CDR1 SGDLS and CDR2 YYNGEE. Trimming took 0 bases from V and 5 from J, leaving 15 bases between them. The CDR3 protein is CASSVDAGPGHEQYF. DNA for the CDR3: TGTGCCAGCAGCGTAGATGCGGGTCCTGGCCACGAGCAGTACTTC.

Details on this clonotype: A much more abundant neighbour one base away suggests this may be a read error. The chain joins TRBV20-1 to TRBJ2-7; weak D call: TRBD1 (6 bases). The germline V gene encodes CDR1 DFQATT and CDR2 SNEGSKA (reference sequence). Trimming cost V 0 bases and J 9 bases, with 15 bases left between them. The CDR3 consists of 13 residues. CDR3 nucleotides: TGCAGTGCTAGAGATTCCCAGGGGCGCGGGCAGTACTTC. Encoded protein: CSARDSQGRGQYF.

Remarks on this clonotype: At one boundary the junction diverges from the germline segment, which might be a read error. This chain uses TRBV6-1 with TRBJ1-2; 7 bases agree with TRBD1. From germline, CDR1 is MNHNS and CDR2 SASEGT. This CDR3 contains 14 residues. Written as DNA, the CDR3 is TGTGCCAGCTACACGGGACAGCTTAACTATGGCAACACCTTC. The encoded protein is CASYTGQLNYGNTF.

J is TRBJ1-1 and V is TRBV12-3 or TRBV12-4, with D possibly being TRBD1 (5 bases). The CDR3 has 14 amino acids. V dropped 8 bases and J dropped 4 bases, with 17 bases sitting between them. The CDR3 spells CASGTKGGATEAFF. CDR3 DNA: TGTGCCAGCGGCACGAAGGGTGGGGCCACTGAAGCTTTCTTT.

This clonotype showed up many times. Here the CDR3 reads CASRRTDTQYF. CDR3 coding DNA: TGTGCCAGCCGACGCACAGATACGCAGTATTTT. The chain is built from TRBV11-3 and TRBJ2-3; D is undetermined. The CDR3 spans 11 residues. Trimming removed 8 bases at V and 1 base at J, with 4 bases between. In germline, CDR1 is SGHNT, CDR2 YENEEA.

The chain has TRBV6-2 or TRBV6-3 and TRBJ1-5; 7 bases agree with TRBD1. The V and J ends lost 5 bases and 6 bases, in that order; junction bases with no gene match: 4. Germline V gives CDR1 MNHEY, CDR2 SVGEGT. The CDR3 has 13 amino acids. Here the CDR3 DNA reads TGTGCCAGCAGTGACAGGGATAGTCAGCCCCAGCATTTT. Translated: CASSDRDSQPQHF.

The chain uses TRBV5-1 and TRBJ1-5; D is possibly TRBD1 (5 bases). Between the trimmed V and J ends, which lost 4 bases and 5 bases, there was a span of 16 bases. CDR3 length equals 15 residues. In germline, CDR1 is SGHRS, CDR2 YFSETQ. The CDR3 loop is CASSRDGDLDQPQHF. CDR3 coding DNA: TGCGCCAGCAGCCGGGACGGGGACTTAGATCAGCCCCAGCATTTT.

Ten or more counts support this clonotype. The CDR3 DNA sequence: TGTGCCAGCAGCTTGAATGGGCTAGCGGTGGATACGCAGTATTTT. It translates to CASSLNGLAVDTQYF. V is TRBV11-3 and J is TRBJ2-3, with TRBD2 matching over 7 bases. V lost 3 bases to trimming and J lost 6 bases; unmatched junction nucleotides: 9. CDR1 SGHNT and CDR2 YENEEA come from the germline V gene. The CDR3 consists of 15 residues.

On this clonotype itself: This clone may be a read error of a much larger clone one base away. The chain couples TRBV2 to TRBJ1-4; D is ambiguous. The CDR3 has 13 amino acids. V was shortened by 2 bases and J by 7 bases, with 8 bases between the two germline ends. Per germline, CDR1 SNHLY and CDR2 FYNNEI. The CDR3 DNA is TGTGCCAGCAGTGAAAGCCCGGGTGAAAAACTGTTTTTT. Its translation is CASSESPGEKLFF.

A note on this clonotype: Because it lacks the conserved phenylalanine or tryptophan at the end, this CDR3 is likely a read error. It is unclear where the CDR3 begins or ends on the DNA, so no DNA is shown, and the CDR3 is as TCRdb lists it. The genes are TRBV28 and TRBJ1-5; the table assigns TRBD1, which was not confirmed against the DNA. The length of the CDR3 is 15 amino acids, counting both ends. Looked up from germline, CDR1 is MDHEN and CDR2 is SYDVKM. The CDR3 loop is CASSPRRGLGQPRHL.

This clonotype occurred many times. The chain employs TRBV27 and TRBJ2-3; the D gene is possibly TRBD2 (6 bases). The CDR3 runs to 15 residues. The ends were cut back, 4 bases at V and 0 bases at J, with 11 bases in the middle. CDR1 and CDR2 (germline): MNHEY, SMNVEV (reference sequence). The CDR3 protein is CASSSGLLSTDTQYF. CDR3 nucleotide sequence: TGTGCCAGCAGTTCGGGACTTCTTAGCACAGATACGCAGTATTTT.

This clonotype was counted ten times or more. This chain links TRBV7-9 with TRBJ2-1, with 7 bases fitting TRBD2. Germline CDR1 and CDR2: SEHNR and FQNEAQ (reference sequence). The CDR3 loop spans 14 amino acids. The ends lost 4 bases at V and 5 bases at J; junction bases unmatched: 5. For the CDR3, the DNA is TGTGCCAGCAGCTCCTCGGGGGGTAACAATGAGCAGTTCTTC. Translation: CASSSSGGNNEQFF.

The genes are TRBV5-1 and TRBJ1-5; D remains ambiguous. Germline V CDR1 and CDR2: SGHRS, YFSETQ. With 1 base removed from V and 3 bases from J, the gap between germline ends came to 11 bases. CDR3 length equals 15 residues. The CDR3 reads CASSLIGEPNQPQHF. In DNA, the CDR3 is TGCGCCAGCAGCTTGATCGGGGAACCCAATCAGCCCCAGCATTTT.

This clonotype was seen many times. V usage is TRBV28 and J usage is TRBJ2-2; possible D gene TRBD2, 5 bases. This CDR3 comprises 14 residues. V lost 5 bases to trimming and J lost 4 bases, with 11 bases between them. Germline V gene lookup returns CDR1 MDHEN and CDR2 SYDVKM. The CDR3, as DNA: TGTGCCAGCAGTACTAGGTGGAGCACCGGGGAGCTGTTTTTT. Its translation: CASSTRWSTGELFF.

The V and J genes are TRBV27 and TRBJ1-2; D gene uncertain. CDR3 size: 12 residues. V was trimmed by 0 bases and J by 6 bases, leaving 5 bases between them. The germline V gene has CDR1 MNHEY and CDR2 SMNVEV (reference sequence). The CDR3 nucleotides read TGTGCCAGCAGTTTATCCCCAGATGGCTACACCTTC. This gives the protein CASSLSPDGYTF.

The table lists this clonotype with many counts. The chain's CDR3 is CASSLGGLSSDEQYF. The CDR3 nucleotides read TGCGCCAGCAGCTTGGGTGGACTTAGCTCTGACGAGCAGTACTTC. The chain carries TRBV5-1 and TRBJ2-7, with TRBD2 as a possible D gene (5 bases). CDR3 length equals 15 residues. Germline V gene sequence: CDR1 SGHRS, CDR2 YFSETQ. V shed 0 bases and J shed 5 bases, with 15 bases lying between them.

The CDR3 DNA sequence: TGTGCCATCAGTACTAGCTTCATAGAGACCCAGTACTTC. As protein: CAISTSFIETQYF. The chain carries TRBV10-3 and TRBJ2-5, with a possible D match to TRBD2 (6 bases). The CDR3 runs to 13 residues. Germline CDR1 ENHRY, CDR2 SYGVKD. Trimming took off 5 bases at V and 4 bases at J, with 11 bases between the two ends.

Of note for this clonotype: Compared with germline, one end of the junction differs, possibly owing to a read error. V and J are TRBV4-2 and TRBJ1-4; unclear D gene. This CDR3 contains 13 residues. CDR1 LGHNA and CDR2 YNFKEQ come from the germline V gene. CDR3 DNA sequence: TGTGCCAGCAGCCAAGCCGGGAGCGAAAAACTGCTTTTT. It encodes CASSQAGSEKLLF.